This T cell receptor (beta chain) came from a study of T cell changes during pregnancy in multiple sclerosis (dated by TCRdb to about 2019). Regarding the research as a whole: The study examined how the T cell repertoire changed over the course of pregnancy in women with multiple sclerosis.

Comment on this clone: What antigen it recognizes has not been identified. Per-nucleotide qualities are absent, and no much larger clonotype sits a single base away.

Receptor amplification or capture employed the immunoSEQ multiplex PCR assay. TCRdb carries this immuneACCESS record with in-frame sequences only. Its versions omit some clonotypes, under half of them owing to an unresolved V gene in the studies checked, with the rest unexplained. The sample table lists roughly 80,000 clones, about 92% of them with a count of one. The biggest ten clones account for 1.4% of the sample. Inclusive of the bounding cysteine and phenylalanine, the CDR3 is 13 residues long. CDR3 DNA is the only sequence kept; it has 39 bases, read in frame from the first base. The germline V gene (reference sequence) specifies GTSNPN as CDR1 and SVGIG as CDR2. Here V drops 5 bases and J drops 3 bases, and the junction holds 2 bases not matched to any gene.

The sample here was peripheral blood, taken before pregnancy. The receptor chain draws on TRBV30 and TRBJ1-4; TRBD1 lines up with 8 middle nucleotides. The clonotype comes from a female donor with multiple sclerosis, enrolled in a pregnancy study. Here is the DNA: TGTGCCTGGTCAGGGGGCCCTAATGAAAAACTGTTTTTT. Protein translation: CAWSGGPNEKLFF.